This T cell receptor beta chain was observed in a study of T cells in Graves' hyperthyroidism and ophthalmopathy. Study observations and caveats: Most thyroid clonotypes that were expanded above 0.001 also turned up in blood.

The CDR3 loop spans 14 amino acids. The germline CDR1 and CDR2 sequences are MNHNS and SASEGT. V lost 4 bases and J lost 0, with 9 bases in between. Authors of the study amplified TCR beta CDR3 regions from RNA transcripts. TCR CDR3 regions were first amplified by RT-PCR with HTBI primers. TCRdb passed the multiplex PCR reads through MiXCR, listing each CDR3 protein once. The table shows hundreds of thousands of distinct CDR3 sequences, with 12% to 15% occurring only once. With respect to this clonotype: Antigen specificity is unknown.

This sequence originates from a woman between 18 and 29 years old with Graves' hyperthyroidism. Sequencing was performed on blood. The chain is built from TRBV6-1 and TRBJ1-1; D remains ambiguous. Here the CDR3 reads CASSASDLNTEAFF. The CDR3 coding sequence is TGTGCCAGCAGTGCCTCAGATCTGAACACTGAAGCTTTCTTT.